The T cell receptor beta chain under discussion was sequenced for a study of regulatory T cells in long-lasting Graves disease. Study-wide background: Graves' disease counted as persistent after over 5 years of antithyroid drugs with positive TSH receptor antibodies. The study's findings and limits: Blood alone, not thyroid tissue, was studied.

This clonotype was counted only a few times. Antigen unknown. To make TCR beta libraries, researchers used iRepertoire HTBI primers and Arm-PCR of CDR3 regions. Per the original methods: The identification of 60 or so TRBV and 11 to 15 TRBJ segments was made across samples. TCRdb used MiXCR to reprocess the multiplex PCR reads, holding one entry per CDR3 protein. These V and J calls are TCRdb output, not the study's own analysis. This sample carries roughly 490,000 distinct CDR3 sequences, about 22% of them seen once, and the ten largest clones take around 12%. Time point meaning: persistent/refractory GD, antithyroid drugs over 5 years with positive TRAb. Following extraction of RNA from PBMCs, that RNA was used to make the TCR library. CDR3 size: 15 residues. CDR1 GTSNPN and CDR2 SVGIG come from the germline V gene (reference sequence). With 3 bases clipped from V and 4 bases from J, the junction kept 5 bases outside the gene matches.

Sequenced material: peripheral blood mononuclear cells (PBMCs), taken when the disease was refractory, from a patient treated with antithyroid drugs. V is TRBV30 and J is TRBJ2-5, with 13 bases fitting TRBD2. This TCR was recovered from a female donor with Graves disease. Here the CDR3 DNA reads TGTGCCTGGAGGGGACTAGCGGGAAGCGCAGAGACCCAGTACTTC. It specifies CAWRGLAGSAETQYF.